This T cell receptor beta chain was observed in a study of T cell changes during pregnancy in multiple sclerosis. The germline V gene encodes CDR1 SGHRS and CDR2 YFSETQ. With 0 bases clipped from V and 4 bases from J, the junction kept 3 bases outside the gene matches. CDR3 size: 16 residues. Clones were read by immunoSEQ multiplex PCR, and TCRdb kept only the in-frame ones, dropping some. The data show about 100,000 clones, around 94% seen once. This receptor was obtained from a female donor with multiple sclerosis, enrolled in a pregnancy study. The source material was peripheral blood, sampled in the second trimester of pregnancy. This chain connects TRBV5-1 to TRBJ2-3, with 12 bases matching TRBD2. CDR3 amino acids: CASSLDASGGADTQYF. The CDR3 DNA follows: TGCGCCAGCAGCTTGGATGCTAGCGGGGGGGCAGATACGCAGTATTTT.